Each of the 16 T cell receptor beta chains below was sequenced from the same sample in a study of beta chain features in type 1 diabetes. Reverse transcribing all isolated RNA meant expressed TCRB transcripts were sequenced. Generated by immunoSEQ multiplex PCR, the TCRdb table keeps only in-frame clones and is missing some. The sample lists about 900,000 clones; 15% to 20% were seen once. The material sequenced was naive CD4+ T cells from blood. The receptors stem from a woman aged 18-35 years in good health.

This rearrangement joins TRBV5-1 to TRBJ1-5; D unclear. V lost 4 bases to trimming and J lost 6 bases, with 20 bases between them. This CDR3 is 16 amino acids long. The germline gives CDR1 SGHRS, CDR2 YFSETQ. The CDR3 bases are TGCGCCAGCAGCCTCGACGGAACAGCGGCGGGTCAGCCCCAGCATTTT. Amino acids: CASSLDGTAAGQPQHF.

This clone has more than one count but fewer than ten. The chain uses TRBV25-1 and TRBJ2-3; D may be TRBD1 (6 bases). Germline CDR1 and CDR2: MGHDK and SYGVNS. V gave up 6 bases and J gave up 0 bases, with 13 bases separating them. The length of the CDR3 is 15 residues. CDR3 bases: TGTGCCAGCAGCGCAGGGGCTCCTAGCACAGATACGCAGTATTTT. Its protein is CASSAGAPSTDTQYF.

A word on this clone: One end of the junction does not line up with germline, which may come from a read error. The chain recombines TRBV5-6 with TRBJ2-5; D possibly corresponds to TRBD2 (7 bases). Per germline, CDR1 SGHDT and CDR2 YYEEEE. The CDR3 spans 12 residues. Here the CDR3 reads CASSLWGGTLNF. The DNA of the CDR3 is TGTGCCAGCAGCTTGTGGGGGGGCACCCTCAACTTC. The complete variable domain, with remaining parts taken from reference TRBV5-6 and TRBJ2-5, reads DAGVTQSPTHLIKTRGQQVTLRCSPKSGHDTVSWYQQALGQGPQFIFQYYEEEERQRGNFPDRFSGHQFPNYSSELNVNALLLGDSALYLCASSLWGGTLNFGPGTRLLVL.

V and J are TRBV21-1 and TRBJ2-1. TRBV21-1 is classified as a pseudogene. The CDR3 loop spans 18 amino acids. The CDR3: CASSSPGQGTFSYNEQFF. The CDR3 nucleotides read TGTGCCAGCAGCAGCCCGGGGCAGGGGACTTTTTCGTACAATGAGCAGTTCTTC.

This clone has only a few counts. The rearrangement uses TRBV19 and TRBJ2-6, with D possibly called TRBD1 or TRBD2 (5 bases each). The V gene's germline CDR1 is LNHDA and CDR2 SQIVND (reference sequence). With 3 bases removed from V and 0 bases from J, the gap between germline ends came to 12 bases. CDR3 length: 17 amino acids. The CDR3 region has the DNA TGTGCCAGTAGTATCGGGGCAACTAGCTCTGGGGCCAACGTCCTGACTTTC. It specifies CASSIGATSSGANVLTF. Combining the CDR3 with reference TRBV19 and TRBJ2-6 gives the whole variable domain DGGITQSPKYLFRKEGQNVTLSCEQNLNHDAMYWYRQDPGQGLRLIYYSQIVNDFQKGDIAEGYSVSREKKESFPLTVTSAQKNPTAFYLCASSIGATSSGANVLTFGAGSRLTVL.

This clone was detected a few times. The chain carries TRBV27 and TRBJ2-1, with TRBD2 matching over 15 bases. With 0 bases clipped from V and 9 bases from J, the junction kept 6 bases outside the gene matches. The CDR3 has 17 amino acids. The V gene's germline CDR1 is MNHEY and CDR2 SMNVEV (reference sequence). CDR3 residues: CASSLSTGTSGRTEQFF. DNA for the CDR3: TGTGCCAGCAGTTTATCCACCGGGACTAGCGGGAGGACTGAGCAGTTCTTC.

In this sample, this clone turned up a few times. The CDR3 DNA reads as TGTGCCAGAGGTAACCTAGCGGGGAATGAGCAGTTCTTC. Protein: CARGNLAGNEQFF. The chain has TRBV2 and TRBJ2-1; 9 bases fit TRBD2. This CDR3 is 13 amino acids long. Trimming at V came to 9 bases and at J to 7 bases, leaving 7 bases not matched to a gene. CDR1 and CDR2 from the germline V gene are SNHLY and FYNNEI. The complete variable domain, with remaining parts taken from reference TRBV2 and TRBJ2-1, reads EPEVTQTPSHQVTQMGQEVILRCVPISNHLYFYWYRQILGQKVEFLVSFYNNEISEKSEIFDDQFSVERPDGSNFTLKIRSTKLEDSAMYFCARGNLAGNEQFFGPGTRLTVL.

The chain carries TRBV4-3 and TRBJ2-3; possible D gene TRBD1, 5 bases. The germline CDR1 and CDR2 sequences are LGHNA and YSLEER. The CDR3 runs 16 residues. V shed 2 bases and J shed 6 bases, with 18 bases lying between them. The CDR3 region is CASSQTTTAGWDTQYF. CDR3 in DNA: TGCGCCAGCAGCCAAACAACAACGGCAGGGTGGGATACGCAGTATTTT.

This clone has more than one count but fewer than ten. The chain couples TRBV19 to TRBJ2-1, with D possibly matching TRBD2 (5 bases). Trimming left V 5 bases short and J 0 bases short, with 17 bases between. Germline CDR1 and CDR2: LNHDA and SQIVND (reference sequence). The CDR3 is made up of 17 amino acids. CDR3 DNA: TGTGCCAGTAGTGCTTTCCCCTCGGGGAGCTCCTACAATGAGCAGTTCTTC. Its protein is CASSAFPSGSSYNEQFF.

This clone was recorded many times. The rearrangement joins TRBV16 to TRBJ1-5; D is unresolved. Germline V gene data show CDR1 as KGHSY and CDR2 as FQNENV. This CDR3 is 14 amino acids long. Trimming pared 5 bases from V and 0 bases from J, leaving 8 bases between. The CDR3 DNA reads as TGTGCCAGCAGCAACAGAGATAGCAATCAGCCCCAGCATTTT. Amino acids: CASSNRDSNQPQHF. The complete variable domain, with remaining parts taken from reference TRBV16 and TRBJ1-5, reads GEEVAQTPKHLVRGEGQKAKLYCAPIKGHSYVFWYQQVLKNEFKFLISFQNENVFDETGMPKERFSAKCLPNSPCSLEIQATKLEDSAVYFCASSNRDSNQPQHFGDGTRLSIL.

This rearrangement joins TRBV27 to TRBJ1-2; TRBD1 might be the D (5 bases). Germline CDR1 reads MNHEY; CDR2 reads SMNVEV (reference sequence). V was cut by 5 bases and J by 6 bases, with 16 bases left in between. This CDR3 is 14 amino acids long. CDR3 protein: CASSPLGGDNGYTF. Here the CDR3 DNA reads TGTGCCAGCAGTCCCCTGGGAGGGGATAATGGCTACACCTTC.

The chain uses TRBV28 and TRBJ1-3; the D is unclear. The CDR3 runs to 15 residues. V was pared by 5 bases and J by 0 bases, with 11 bases between. Germline V gene sequence: CDR1 MDHEN, CDR2 SYDVKM. The CDR3 here is CASSLRRRSGNTIYF. CDR3 nucleotide sequence: TGTGCCAGCAGTCTCCGCAGGCGCTCTGGAAACACCATATATTTT.

This clone occurred once. At one boundary the junction diverges from the germline segment, which might be a read error. This chain links TRBV7-2 with TRBJ2-7; TRBD1 or TRBD2 may be the D gene (6 bases each). The germline gives CDR1 SGHTA, CDR2 FQGNSA. This CDR3 has 16 residues. CDR3 protein: CAGSLGGTGLYYEQYF. CDR3 sequence (DNA): TGTGCCGGCAGCTTAGGGGGGACGGGACTTTACTACGAGCAGTACTTC.

This sequence joins TRBV7-9 and TRBJ1-4; tentative D call: TRBD1 (5 bases). The germline V gene encodes CDR1 SEHNR and CDR2 FQNEAQ (reference sequence). This CDR3 has 14 residues. V dropped 8 bases and J dropped 0 bases, with 10 bases sitting between them. CDR3 in amino acids: CASGPRATNEKLFF. DNA of the CDR3: TGTGCCAGCGGGCCCAGGGCAACTAATGAAAAACTGTTTTTT.

This clone was seen a handful of times. The chain has TRBV19 and TRBJ2-3; TRBD2 is a possible D gene (6 bases). V lost 10 bases and J lost 6, with 11 bases in between. This CDR3 is built from 11 residues. From germline, CDR1 is LNHDA and CDR2 SQIVND (reference sequence). CDR3 nucleotides: TGTGCCACCACGGGGAGGGATACGCAGTATTTT. Encoded protein: CATTGRDTQYF.

This clone was seen more than once but under ten times. The chain combines TRBV10-3 with TRBJ2-2; 13 bases map to TRBD2. Germline loops: CDR1 ENHRY, CDR2 SYGVKD. CDR3 size: 14 residues. With V trimmed by 4 bases and J by 9 bases, 2 bases remained unmatched. The CDR3 DNA is TGTGCCATCAGTGGGACTAGCGGGAGCCGGGAGCTGTTTTTT. Translating gives CAISGTSGSRELFF.